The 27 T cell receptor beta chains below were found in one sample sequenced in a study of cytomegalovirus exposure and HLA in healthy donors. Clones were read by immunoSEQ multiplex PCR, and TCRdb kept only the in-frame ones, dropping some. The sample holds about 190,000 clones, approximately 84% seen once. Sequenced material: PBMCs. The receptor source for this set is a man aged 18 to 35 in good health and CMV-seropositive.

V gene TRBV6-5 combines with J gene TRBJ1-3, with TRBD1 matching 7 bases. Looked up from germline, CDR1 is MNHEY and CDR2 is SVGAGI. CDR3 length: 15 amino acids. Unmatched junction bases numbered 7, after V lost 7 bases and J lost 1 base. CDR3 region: CASKKPGGSGNTIYF. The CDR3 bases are TGTGCCAGCAAAAAACCAGGGGGATCTGGAAACACCATATATTTT.

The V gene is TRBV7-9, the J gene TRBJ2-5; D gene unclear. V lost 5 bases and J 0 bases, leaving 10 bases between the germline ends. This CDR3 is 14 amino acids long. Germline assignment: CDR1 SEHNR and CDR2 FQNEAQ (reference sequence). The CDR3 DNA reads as TGTGCCAGCAGCCCTCAGGCGTACCAAGAGACCCAGTACTTC. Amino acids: CASSPQAYQETQYF.

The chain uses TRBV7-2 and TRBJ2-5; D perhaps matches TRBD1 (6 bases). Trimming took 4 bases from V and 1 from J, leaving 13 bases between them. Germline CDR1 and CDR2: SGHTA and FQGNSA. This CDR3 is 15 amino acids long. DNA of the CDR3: TGTGCCAGCAGCTATCAAGGGGGTTTCCAAGAGACCCAGTACTTC. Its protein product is CASSYQGGFQETQYF.

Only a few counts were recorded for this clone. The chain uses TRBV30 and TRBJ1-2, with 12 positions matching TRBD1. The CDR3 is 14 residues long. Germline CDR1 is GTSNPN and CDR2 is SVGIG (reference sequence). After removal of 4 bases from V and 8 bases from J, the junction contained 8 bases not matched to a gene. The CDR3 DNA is TGTGCCTGGACGCGGGACAGGGGGCGGCGGGGCTACACCTTC. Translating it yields CAWTRDRGRRGYTF.

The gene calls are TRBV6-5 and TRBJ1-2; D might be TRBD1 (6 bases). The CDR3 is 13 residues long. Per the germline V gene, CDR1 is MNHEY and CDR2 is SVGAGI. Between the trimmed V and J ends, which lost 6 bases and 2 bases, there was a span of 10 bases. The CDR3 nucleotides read TGTGCCAGCAGCCCCGGACAGAACTATGGCTACACCTTC. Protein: CASSPGQNYGYTF.

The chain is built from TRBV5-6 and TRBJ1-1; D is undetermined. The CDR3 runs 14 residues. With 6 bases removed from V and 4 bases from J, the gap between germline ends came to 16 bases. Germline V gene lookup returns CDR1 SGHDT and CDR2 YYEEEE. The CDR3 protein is CASNIYPEGTEAFF. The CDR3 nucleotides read TGTGCCAGCAACATATATCCGGAGGGCACTGAAGCTTTCTTT.

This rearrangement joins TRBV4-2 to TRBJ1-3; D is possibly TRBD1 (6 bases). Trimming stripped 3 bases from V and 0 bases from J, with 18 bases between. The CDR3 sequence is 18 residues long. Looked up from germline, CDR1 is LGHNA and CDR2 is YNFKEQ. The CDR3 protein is CASSHPKGAGDSGNTIYF. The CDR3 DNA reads TGTGCCAGCAGCCACCCAAAGGGAGCAGGGGACTCTGGAAACACCATATATTTT.

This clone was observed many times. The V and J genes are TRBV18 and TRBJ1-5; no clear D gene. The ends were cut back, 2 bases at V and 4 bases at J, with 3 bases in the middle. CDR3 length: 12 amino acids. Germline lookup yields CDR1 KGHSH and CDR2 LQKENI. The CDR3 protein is CASSPTNQPQHF. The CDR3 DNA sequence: TGTGCCAGCTCACCAACAAATCAGCCCCAGCATTTT.

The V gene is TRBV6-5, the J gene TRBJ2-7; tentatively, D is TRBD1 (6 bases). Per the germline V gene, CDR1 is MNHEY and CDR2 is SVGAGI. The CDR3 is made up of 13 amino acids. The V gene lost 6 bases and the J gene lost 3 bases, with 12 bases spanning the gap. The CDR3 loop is CASRLTGFYEQYF. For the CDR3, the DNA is TGTGCCAGCAGACTAACAGGGTTCTACGAGCAGTACTTC.

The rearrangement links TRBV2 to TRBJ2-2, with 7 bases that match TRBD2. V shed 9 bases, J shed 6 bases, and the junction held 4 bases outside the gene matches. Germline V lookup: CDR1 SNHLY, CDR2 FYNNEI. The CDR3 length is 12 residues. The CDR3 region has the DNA TGTGCCAGTAACGCGGGAGCCGGGGAGCTGTTTTTT. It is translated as CASNAGAGELFF.

CDR3 nucleotides: TGTGCCAGCAGCCAATCAATTTGGGCCTCTGGGGCCAACGTCCTGACTTTC. Protein sequence: CASSQSIWASGANVLTF. The gene calls are TRBV14 and TRBJ2-6; D is uncertain. This CDR3 has 17 amino acids. With 2 bases removed from V and 0 bases from J, the gap between germline ends came to 11 bases. Looked up from germline, CDR1 is SGHDN and CDR2 is FVKESK.

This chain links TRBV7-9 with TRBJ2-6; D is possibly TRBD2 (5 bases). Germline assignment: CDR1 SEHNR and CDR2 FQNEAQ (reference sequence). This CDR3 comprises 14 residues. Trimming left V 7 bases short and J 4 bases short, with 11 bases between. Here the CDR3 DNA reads TGTGCCAGCACCCCCCCGGGAGGGGCCAACGTCCTGACTTTC. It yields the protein CASTPPGGANVLTF.

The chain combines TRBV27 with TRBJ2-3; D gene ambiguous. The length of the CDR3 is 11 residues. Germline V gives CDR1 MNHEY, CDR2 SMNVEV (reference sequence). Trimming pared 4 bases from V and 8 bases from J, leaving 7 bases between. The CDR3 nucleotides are TGTGCCAGCAGTTACGGCGGTACGCAGTATTTT. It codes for CASSYGGTQYF.

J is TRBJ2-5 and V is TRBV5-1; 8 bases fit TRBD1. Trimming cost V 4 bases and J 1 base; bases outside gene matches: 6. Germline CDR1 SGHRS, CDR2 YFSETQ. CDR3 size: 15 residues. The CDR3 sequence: CASSPRTGSQETQYF. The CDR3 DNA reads TGCGCCAGCAGCCCCCGGACAGGGAGCCAAGAGACCCAGTACTTC.

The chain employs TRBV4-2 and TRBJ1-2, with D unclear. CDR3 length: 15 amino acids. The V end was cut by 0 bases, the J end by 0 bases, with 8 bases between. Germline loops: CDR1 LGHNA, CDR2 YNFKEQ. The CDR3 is CASSQESRANYGYTF. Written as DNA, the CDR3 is TGTGCCAGCAGCCAAGAGAGTCGGGCTAACTATGGCTACACCTTC.

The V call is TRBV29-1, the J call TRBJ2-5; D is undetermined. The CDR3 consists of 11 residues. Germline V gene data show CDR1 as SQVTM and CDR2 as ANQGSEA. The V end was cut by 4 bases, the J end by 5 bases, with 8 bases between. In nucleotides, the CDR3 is TGCAGCGTTGCGATCGCGGAGACCCAGTACTTC. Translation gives CSVAIAETQYF.

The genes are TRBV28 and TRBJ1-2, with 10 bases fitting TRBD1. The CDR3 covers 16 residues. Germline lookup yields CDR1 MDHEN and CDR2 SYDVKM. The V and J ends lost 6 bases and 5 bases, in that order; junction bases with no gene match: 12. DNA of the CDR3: TGTGCCAGCAGAAGCCCCGGGACAGGGGAGGGATATGGCTACACCTTC. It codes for CASRSPGTGEGYGYTF.

CDR3 sequence (DNA): TGTGCCACCAGCAGAAAACATGGGACGGACAGCTACGAGCAGTACTTC. Its protein product is CATSRKHGTDSYEQYF. The genes are TRBV15 and TRBJ2-7, with D possibly TRBD1 on 6 matching bases. Germline CDR1 LNHNV, CDR2 YYDKDF (reference sequence). The CDR3 is 16 amino acids. Between the trimmed V and J ends, which lost 2 bases and 3 bases, there was a span of 17 bases.

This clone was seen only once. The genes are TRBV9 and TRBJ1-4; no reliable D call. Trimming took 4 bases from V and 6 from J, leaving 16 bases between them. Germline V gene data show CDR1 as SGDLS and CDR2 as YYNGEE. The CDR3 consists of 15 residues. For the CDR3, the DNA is TGTGCCAGCAGCAACCCCGGTGGAGGAGATGAAAAACTGTTTTTT. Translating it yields CASSNPGGGDEKLFF.

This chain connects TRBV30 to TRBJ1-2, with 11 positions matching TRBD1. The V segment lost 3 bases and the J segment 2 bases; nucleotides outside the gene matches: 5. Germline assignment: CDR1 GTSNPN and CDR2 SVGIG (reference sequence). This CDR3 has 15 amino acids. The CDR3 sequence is CAWRGDRGINYGYTF. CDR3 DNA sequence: TGTGCCTGGAGGGGGGACAGGGGGATAAACTATGGCTACACCTTC.

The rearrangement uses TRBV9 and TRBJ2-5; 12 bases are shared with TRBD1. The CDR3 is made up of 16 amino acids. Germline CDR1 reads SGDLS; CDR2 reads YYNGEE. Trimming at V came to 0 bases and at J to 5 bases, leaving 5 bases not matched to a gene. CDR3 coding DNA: TGTGCCAGCAGCGTAGTGGGGACAGGGGGCGTGGAGACCCAGTACTTC. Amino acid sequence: CASSVVGTGGVETQYF.

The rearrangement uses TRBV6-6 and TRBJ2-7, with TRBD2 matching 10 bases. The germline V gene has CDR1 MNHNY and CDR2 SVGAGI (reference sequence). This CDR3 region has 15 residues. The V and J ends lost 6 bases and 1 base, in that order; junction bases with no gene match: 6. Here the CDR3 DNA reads TGTGCCAGCAGCCCCGGACTAGCGGTTTCCTACGAGCAGTACTTC. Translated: CASSPGLAVSYEQYF.

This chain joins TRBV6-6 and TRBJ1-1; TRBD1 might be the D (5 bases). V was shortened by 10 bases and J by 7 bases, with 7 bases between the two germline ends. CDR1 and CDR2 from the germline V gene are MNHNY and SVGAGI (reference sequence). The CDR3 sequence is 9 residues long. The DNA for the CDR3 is TGTGCCACCGGGGGTGAAGCTTTCTTT. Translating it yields CATGGEAFF.

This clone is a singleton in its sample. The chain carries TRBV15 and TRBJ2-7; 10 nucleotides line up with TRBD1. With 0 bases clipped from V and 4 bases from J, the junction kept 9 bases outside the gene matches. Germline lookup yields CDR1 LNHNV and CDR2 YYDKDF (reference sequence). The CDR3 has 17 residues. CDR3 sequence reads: CATSRDSWGDRGYEQYF. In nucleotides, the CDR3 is TGTGCCACCAGCAGAGATAGCTGGGGGGACAGGGGTTACGAGCAGTACTTC.

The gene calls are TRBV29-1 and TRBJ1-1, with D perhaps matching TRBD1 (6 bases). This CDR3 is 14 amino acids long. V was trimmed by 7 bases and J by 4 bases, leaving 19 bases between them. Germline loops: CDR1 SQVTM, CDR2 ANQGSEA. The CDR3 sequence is CSGHTGSESTEAFF. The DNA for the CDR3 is TGCAGCGGACATACAGGGTCGGAGAGCACTGAAGCTTTCTTT.

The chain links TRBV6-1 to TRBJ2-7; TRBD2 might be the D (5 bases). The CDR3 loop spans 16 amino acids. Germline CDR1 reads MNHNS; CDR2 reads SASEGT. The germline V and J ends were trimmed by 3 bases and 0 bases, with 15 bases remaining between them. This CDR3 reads CASSDVASYSSYEQYF. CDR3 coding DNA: TGTGCCAGCAGTGACGTGGCTAGCTATAGCTCCTACGAGCAGTACTTC.

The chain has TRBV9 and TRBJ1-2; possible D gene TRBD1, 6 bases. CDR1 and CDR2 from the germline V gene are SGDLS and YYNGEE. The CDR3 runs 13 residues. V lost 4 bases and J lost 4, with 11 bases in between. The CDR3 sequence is CASSTQGPYGYTF. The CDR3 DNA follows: TGTGCCAGCAGCACACAGGGCCCCTATGGCTACACCTTC.